This T cell receptor (beta chain) was identified in a study of cytomegalovirus exposure and HLA in healthy donors. In the study overall: Earlier, 110 million or so unique TCR beta sequences were recovered from about 200 million T cells by an analysis.

PCR used 60 Vbeta primers and 13 Jbeta primers. Original processing notes: Around 76 million unique TCR beta chains, 9 million to 14 million shared, were counted in a later analysis. Repertoires were generated with immunoSEQ multiplex PCR, while TCRdb's copy carries only in-frame clones and drops some. The DNA was the basis for D and trimming; V, J and clone size are from that table. The table has under 200,000 clones, roughly 85% seen once. Germline V gene lookup returns CDR1 SGHAT and CDR2 FQNNGV. V lost 6 bases and J lost 4, with 15 bases in between. The CDR3 length is 14 residues. Donors in the study were healthy people who gave bone marrow.

The V and J genes are TRBV11-2 and TRBJ1-1, with D perhaps matching TRBD1 (6 bases). Sample: PBMCs. This receptor was taken from a woman under 40 in good health and CMV-seropositive. CDR3 sequence: CASRVQGGVTEAFF. In DNA form, the CDR3 reads TGTGCCAGCAGGGTACAGGGTGGAGTCACTGAAGCTTTCTTT. Looking up the rest from reference TRBV11-2 and TRBJ1-1 gives the full variable domain: EAGVAQSPRYKIIEKRQSVAFWCNPISGHATLYWYQQILGQGPKLLIQFQNNGVVDDSQLPKDRFSAERLKGVDSTLKIQPAKLEDSAVYLCASRVQGGVTEAFFGQGTRLTVV.